Sequencing of this T cell receptor (beta chain) was carried out in a study of vaccination and CD4 T cells after COVID-19. Turning to the study itself: Post-COVID draws followed diagnosis by a median roughly 100 days (range 35 to 161).

With the Oncomine TCR Beta short-read assay, DNA from cultured CD4+ T cells was sequenced. TCRdb re-analysed the PCR reads in MiXCR, keeping a single row per CDR3 protein. This table has 11,000 or so distinct CDR3 sequences, around 40% appearing once. Treatment specified: approximately 10-day PBMC culture with coronavirus spike peptide pools or control peptides (ViraFEST assay). Peptide pools at 8.5 to 10 ug/ml stimulated two million PBMCs per well with roughly 9 IU/ml IL-2. The ends were cut back, 3 bases at V and 0 bases at J, with 9 bases in the middle. The CDR3 runs 14 residues. The germline V gene encodes CDR1 DFQATT and CDR2 SNEGSKA (reference sequence). As for this clonotype: Its antigen is unidentified.

Study-wide findings and caveats: No early post-infection timepoints were studied, and convalescent patients studied were relatively few.

This TCR was sampled from a human donor who had recovered from COVID-19. The sequencing input was CD4+ T cells from blood, cultured in vitro. The J gene is TRBJ2-1, the V gene TRBV20-1; D unclear. CDR3 loop: CSASLWSSYNEQFF. CDR3 coding DNA: TGCAGTGCTAGCCTCTGGAGCTCCTACAATGAGCAGTTCTTC.